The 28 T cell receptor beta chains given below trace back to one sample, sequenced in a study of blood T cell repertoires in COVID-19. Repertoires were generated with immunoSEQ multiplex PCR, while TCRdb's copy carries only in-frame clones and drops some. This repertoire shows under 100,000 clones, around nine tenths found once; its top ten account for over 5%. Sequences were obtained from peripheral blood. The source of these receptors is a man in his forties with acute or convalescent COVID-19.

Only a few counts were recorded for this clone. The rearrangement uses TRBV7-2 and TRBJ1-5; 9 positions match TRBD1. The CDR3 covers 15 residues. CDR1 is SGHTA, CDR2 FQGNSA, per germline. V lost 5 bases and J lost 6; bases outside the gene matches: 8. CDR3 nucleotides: TGTGCCAGCAGCCTTGCCGGGACAGGGCCTCAGCCCCAGCATTTT. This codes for CASSLAGTGPQPQHF.

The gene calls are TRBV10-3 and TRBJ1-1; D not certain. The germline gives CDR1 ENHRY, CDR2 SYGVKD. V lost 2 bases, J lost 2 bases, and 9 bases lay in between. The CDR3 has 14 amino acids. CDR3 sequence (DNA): TGTGCCATCAGTGAGGGGCAGACCAACACTGAAGCTTTCTTT. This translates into CAISEGQTNTEAFF.

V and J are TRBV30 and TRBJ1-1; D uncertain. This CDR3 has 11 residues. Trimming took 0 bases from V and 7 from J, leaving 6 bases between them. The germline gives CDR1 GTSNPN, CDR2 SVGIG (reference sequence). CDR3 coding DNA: TGTGCCTGGAGTGTCGGCGGTGAAGCTTTCTTT. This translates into CAWSVGGEAFF.

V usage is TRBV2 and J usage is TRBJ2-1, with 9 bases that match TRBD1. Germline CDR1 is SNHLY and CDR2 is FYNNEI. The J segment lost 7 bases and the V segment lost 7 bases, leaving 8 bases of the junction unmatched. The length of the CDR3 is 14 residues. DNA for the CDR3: TGTGCCAGCATGAGGGACAGGGTAGAGAATGAGCAGTTCTTC. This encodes CASMRDRVENEQFF.

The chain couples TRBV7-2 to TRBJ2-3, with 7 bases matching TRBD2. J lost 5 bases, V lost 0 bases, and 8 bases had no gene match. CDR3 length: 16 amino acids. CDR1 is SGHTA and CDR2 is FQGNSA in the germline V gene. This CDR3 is CASSLAGTAGLDTQYF. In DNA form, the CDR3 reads TGTGCCAGCAGCTTAGCGGGTACAGCGGGGCTAGATACGCAGTATTTT.

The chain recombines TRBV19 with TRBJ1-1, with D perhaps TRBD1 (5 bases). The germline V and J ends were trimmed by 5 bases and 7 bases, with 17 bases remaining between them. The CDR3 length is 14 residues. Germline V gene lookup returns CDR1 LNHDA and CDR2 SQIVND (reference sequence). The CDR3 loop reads CASSPRGRDGEAFF. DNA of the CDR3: TGTGCCAGTAGTCCCCGGGGGAGGGATGGTGAAGCTTTCTTT.

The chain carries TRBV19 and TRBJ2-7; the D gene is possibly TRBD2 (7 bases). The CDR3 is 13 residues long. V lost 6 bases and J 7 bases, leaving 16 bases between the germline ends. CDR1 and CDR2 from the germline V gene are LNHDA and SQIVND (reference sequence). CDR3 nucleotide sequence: TGTGCCAGTAGAGGGGGAGGGGGAACTGAGCAGTACTTC. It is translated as CASRGGGGTEQYF.

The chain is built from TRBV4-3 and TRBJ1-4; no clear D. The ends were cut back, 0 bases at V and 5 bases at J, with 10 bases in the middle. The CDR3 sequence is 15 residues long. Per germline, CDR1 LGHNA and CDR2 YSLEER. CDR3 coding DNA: TGCGCCAGCAGCCAAGATAGCGCAGGAAATGAAAAACTGTTTTTT. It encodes CASSQDSAGNEKLFF.

The CDR3 DNA reads as TGTGCCACCAGTGATTTCTTCGCCAGGGCCACGCGATGGAATGAAAAACTGTTTTTT. Encoded protein: CATSDFFARATRWNEKLFF. V is TRBV24-1 and J is TRBJ1-4, with D tentatively TRBD1 (5 bases). This CDR3 has 19 residues. The germline V and J ends were trimmed by 1 base and 5 bases, with 22 bases remaining between them. Looked up from germline, CDR1 is KGHDR and CDR2 is SFDVKD.

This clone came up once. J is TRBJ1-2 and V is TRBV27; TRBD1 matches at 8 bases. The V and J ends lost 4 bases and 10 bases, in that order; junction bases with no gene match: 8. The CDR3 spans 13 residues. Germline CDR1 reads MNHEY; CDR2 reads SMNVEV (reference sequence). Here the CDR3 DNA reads TGTGCCAGCAGTTCCGGGACAGGAGTGAACTACACCTTC. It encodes CASSSGTGVNYTF.

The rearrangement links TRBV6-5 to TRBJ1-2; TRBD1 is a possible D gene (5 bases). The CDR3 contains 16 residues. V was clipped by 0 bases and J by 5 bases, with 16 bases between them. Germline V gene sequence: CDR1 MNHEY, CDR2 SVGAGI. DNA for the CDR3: TGTGCCAGCAGTTACTCGCGGGGGACCCTAACTTATGGCTACACCTTC. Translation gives CASSYSRGTLTYGYTF.

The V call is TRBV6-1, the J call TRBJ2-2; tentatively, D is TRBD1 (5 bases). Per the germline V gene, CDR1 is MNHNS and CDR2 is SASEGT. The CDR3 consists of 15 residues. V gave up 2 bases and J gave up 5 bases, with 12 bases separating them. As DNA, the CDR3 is TGTGCCAGCAGTGAAAGGAAAGGGGAAACCGGGGAGCTGTTTTTT. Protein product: CASSERKGETGELFF.

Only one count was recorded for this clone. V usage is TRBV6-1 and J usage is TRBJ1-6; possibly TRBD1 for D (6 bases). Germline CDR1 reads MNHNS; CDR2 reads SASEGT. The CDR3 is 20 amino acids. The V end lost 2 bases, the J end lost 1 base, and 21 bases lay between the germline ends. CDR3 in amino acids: CASSEFWSLGGASYNSPLHF. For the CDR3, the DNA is TGTGCCAGCAGTGAATTTTGGTCCCTCGGGGGGGCATCCTATAATTCACCCCTCCACTTT.

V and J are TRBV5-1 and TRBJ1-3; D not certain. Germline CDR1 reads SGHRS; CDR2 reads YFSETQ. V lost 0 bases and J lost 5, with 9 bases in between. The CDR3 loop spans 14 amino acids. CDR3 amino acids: CASSLGGQRNTIYF. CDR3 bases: TGCGCCAGCAGCTTGGGAGGGCAGAGAAACACCATATATTTT.

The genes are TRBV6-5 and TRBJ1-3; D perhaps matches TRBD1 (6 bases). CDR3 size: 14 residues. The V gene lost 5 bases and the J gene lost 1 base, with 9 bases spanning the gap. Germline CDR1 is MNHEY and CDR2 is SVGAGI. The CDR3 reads CASSLRGSGNTIYF. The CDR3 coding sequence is TGTGCCAGCAGTCTCAGGGGATCTGGAAACACCATATATTTT.

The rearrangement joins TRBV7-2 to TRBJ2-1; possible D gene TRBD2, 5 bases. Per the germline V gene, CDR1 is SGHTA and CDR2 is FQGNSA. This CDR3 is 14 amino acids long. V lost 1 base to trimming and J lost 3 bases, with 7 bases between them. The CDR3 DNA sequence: TGTGCCAGCAGCTTAGATCGGGGCTACAATGAGCAGTTCTTC. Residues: CASSLDRGYNEQFF.

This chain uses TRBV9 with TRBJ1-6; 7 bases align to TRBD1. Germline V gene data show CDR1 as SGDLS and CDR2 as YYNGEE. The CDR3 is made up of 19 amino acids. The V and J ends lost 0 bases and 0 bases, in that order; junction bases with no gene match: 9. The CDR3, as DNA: TGTGCCAGCAGCGTAGGGGACAGCTCAACGAGCTCCTATAATTCACCCCTCCACTTT. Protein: CASSVGDSSTSSYNSPLHF.

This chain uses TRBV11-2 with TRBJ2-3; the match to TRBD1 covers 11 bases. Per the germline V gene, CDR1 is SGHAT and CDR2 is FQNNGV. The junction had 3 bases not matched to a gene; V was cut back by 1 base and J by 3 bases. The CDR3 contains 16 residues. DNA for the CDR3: TGTGCCAGCAGCTTAGTCGGGACAGGGGGGACAGATACGCAGTATTTT. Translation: CASSLVGTGGTDTQYF.

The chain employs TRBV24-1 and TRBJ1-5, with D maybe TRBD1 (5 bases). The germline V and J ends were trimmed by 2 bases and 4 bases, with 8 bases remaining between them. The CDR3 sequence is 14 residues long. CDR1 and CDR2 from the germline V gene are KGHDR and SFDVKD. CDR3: CATSDSPGNQPQHF. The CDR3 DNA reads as TGTGCCACCAGTGATTCCCCAGGGAATCAGCCCCAGCATTTT.

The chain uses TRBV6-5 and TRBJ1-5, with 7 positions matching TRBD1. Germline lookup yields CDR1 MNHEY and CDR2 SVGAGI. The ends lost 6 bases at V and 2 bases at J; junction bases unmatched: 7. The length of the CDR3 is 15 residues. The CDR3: CASRLDRAGNQPQHF. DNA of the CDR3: TGTGCCAGCAGGCTCGACAGGGCTGGCAATCAGCCCCAGCATTTT.

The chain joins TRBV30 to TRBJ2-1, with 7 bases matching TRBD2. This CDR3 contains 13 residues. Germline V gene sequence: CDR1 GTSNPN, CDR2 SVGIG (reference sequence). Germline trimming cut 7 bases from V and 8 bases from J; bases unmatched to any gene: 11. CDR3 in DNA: TGTGCCTCTAATGGCGGGAGAGTCCATGAGCAGTTCTTC. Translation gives CASNGGRVHEQFF. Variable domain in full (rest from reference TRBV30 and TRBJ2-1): SQTIHQWPATLVQPVGSPLSLECTVEGTSNPNLYWYRQAAGRGLQLLFYSVGIGQISSEVPQNLSASRPQDRQFILSSKKLLLSDSGFYLCASNGGRVHEQFFGPGTRLTVL.

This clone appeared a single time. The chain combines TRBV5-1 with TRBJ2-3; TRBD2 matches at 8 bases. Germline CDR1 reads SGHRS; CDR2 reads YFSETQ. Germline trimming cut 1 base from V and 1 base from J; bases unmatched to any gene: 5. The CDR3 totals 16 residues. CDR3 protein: CASSLSATSGTDTQYF. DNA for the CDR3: TGCGCCAGCAGCTTGTCGGCGACTAGCGGCACAGATACGCAGTATTTT.

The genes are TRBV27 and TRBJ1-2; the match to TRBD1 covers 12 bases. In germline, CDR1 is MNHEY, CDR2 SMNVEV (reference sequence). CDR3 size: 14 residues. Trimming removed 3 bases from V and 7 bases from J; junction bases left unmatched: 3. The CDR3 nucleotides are TGTGCCAGCAGTTTGGGACAGGGGGCGCTTGGCTACACCTTC. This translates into CASSLGQGALGYTF.

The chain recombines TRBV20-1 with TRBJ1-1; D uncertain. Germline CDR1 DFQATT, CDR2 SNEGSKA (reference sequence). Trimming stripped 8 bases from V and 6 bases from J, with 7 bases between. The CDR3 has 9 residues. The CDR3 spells CSPSAEAFF. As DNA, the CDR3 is TGCAGTCCATCAGCTGAAGCTTTCTTT.

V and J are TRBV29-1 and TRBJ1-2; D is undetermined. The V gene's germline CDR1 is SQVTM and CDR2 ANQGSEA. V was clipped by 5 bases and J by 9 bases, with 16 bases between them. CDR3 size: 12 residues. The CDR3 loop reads CSVRPASGSYTF. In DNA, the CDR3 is TGCAGCGTTAGGCCGGCATCGGGAAGCTACACCTTC.

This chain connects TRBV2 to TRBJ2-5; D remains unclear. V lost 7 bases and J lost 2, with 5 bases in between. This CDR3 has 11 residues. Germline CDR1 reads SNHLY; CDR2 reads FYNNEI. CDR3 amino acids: CASKLQETQYF. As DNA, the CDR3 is TGTGCCAGCAAACTACAAGAGACCCAGTACTTC. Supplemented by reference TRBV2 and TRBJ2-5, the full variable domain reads EPEVTQTPSHQVTQMGQEVILRCVPISNHLYFYWYRQILGQKVEFLVSFYNNEISEKSEIFDDQFSVERPDGSNFTLKIRSTKLEDSAMYFCASKLQETQYFGPGTRLLVL.

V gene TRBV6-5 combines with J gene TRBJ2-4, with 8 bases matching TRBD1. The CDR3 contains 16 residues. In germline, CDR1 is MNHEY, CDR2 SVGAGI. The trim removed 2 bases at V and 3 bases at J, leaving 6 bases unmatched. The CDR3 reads CASSYLGTGVKNIQYF. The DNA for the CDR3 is TGTGCCAGCAGTTACCTTGGGACAGGCGTCAAAAACATTCAGTACTTC.

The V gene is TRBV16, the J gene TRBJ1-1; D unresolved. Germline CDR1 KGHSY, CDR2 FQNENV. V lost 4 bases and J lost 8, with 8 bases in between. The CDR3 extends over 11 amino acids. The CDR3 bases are TGTGCCAGCAGCCCACTGACAGAAGCTTTCTTT. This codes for CASSPLTEAFF.